This TCR beta chain was recovered during a study of somatic mutations in cytotoxic T cells in rheumatoid arthritis. This clone appeared a single time. Germline lookup yields CDR1 ENHRY and CDR2 SYGVKD. Trimming left V 2 bases short and J 4 bases short, with 11 bases between. The CDR3 loop spans 14 amino acids. Here immunoSEQ multiplex PCR was the method, and the copy in TCRdb shows in-frame clones only, minus some. The sample yields 3,500 to 5,000 clones, around 93% seen once. The chain has TRBV10-3 and TRBJ1-2; TRBD1 might be the D (5 bases). This TCR was recovered from a woman aged 60-75 years with rheumatoid arthritis. The sample taken for sequencing was CD8+ T cells sorted from blood. The CDR3 here is CAISEPGALYGYTF. The DNA for the CDR3 is TGTGCCATCAGTGAGCCTGGGGCCCTCTATGGCTACACCTTC.